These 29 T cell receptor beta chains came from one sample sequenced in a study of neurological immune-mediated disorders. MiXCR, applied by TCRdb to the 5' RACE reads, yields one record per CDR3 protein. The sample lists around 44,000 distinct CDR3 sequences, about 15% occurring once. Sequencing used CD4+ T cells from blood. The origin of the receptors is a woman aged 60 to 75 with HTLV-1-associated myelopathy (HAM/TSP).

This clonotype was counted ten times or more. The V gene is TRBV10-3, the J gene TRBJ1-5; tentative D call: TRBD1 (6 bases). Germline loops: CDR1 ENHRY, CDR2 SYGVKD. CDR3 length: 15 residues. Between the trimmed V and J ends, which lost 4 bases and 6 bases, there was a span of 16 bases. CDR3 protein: CAISGGWGRGQPQHF. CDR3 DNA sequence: TGTGCCATCAGTGGGGGGTGGGGGCGCGGTCAGCCCCAGCATTTT.

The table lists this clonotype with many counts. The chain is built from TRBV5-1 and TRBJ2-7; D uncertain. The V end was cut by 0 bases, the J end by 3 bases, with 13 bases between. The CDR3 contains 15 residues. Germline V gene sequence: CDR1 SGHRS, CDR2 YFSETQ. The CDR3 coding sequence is TGCGCCAGCAGCTTGGAGGTAACGAGCATCTACGAGCAGTACTTC. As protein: CASSLEVTSIYEQYF.

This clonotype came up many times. CDR3: CSAMGHDTSSYEQYF. CDR3 DNA sequence: TGCAGTGCTATGGGACATGACACCTCCTCCTACGAGCAGTACTTC. The V and J genes are TRBV20-1 and TRBJ2-7; D perhaps matches TRBD1 (6 bases). The CDR3 runs to 15 residues. CDR1 and CDR2 (germline): DFQATT, SNEGSKA (reference sequence). V lost 4 bases, J lost 0 bases, and 16 bases lay in between.

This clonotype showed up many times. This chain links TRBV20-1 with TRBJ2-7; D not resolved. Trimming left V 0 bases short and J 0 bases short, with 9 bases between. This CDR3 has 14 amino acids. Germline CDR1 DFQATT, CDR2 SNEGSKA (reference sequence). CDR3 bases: TGCAGTGCTAGAGAGGGCGACCACTCCTACGAGCAGTACTTC. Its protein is CSAREGDHSYEQYF.

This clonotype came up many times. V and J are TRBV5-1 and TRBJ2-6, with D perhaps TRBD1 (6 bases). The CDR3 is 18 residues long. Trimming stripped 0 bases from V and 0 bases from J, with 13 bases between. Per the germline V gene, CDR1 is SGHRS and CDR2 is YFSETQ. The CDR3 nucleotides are TGCGCCAGCAGCTTGGTGCAGGGGCAGGTCTCTGGGGCCAACGTCCTGACTTTC. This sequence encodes CASSLVQGQVSGANVLTF.

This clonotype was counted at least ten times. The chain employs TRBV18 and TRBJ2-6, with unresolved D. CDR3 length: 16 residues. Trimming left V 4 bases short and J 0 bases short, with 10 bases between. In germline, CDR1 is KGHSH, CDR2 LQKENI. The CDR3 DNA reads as TGTGCCAGCTCACGATCTATGGACTCTGGGGCCAACGTCCTGACTTTC. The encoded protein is CASSRSMDSGANVLTF.

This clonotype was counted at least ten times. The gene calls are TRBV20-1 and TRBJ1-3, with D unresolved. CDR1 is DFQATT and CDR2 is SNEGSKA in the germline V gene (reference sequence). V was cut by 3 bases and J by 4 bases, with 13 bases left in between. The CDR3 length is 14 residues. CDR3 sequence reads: CSARRSYRGNTIYF. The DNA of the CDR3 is TGCAGTGCTAGGCGGTCTTACCGGGGAAACACCATATATTTT.

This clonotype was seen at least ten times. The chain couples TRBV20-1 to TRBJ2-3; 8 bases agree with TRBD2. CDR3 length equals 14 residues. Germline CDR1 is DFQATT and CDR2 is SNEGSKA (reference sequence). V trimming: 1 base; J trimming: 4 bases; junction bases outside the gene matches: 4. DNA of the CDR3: TGCAGTGCTAGAGGCGGGGGGACTGCAGATACGCAGTATTTT. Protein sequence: CSARGGGTADTQYF.

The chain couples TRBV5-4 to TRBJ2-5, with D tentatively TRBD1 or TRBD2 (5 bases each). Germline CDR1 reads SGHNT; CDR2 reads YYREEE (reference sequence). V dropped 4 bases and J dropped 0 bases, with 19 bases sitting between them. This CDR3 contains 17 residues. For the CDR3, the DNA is TGTGCCAGCAGCCCCTTAACCGGGACGGATTACCAAGAGACCCAGTACTTC. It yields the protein CASSPLTGTDYQETQYF.

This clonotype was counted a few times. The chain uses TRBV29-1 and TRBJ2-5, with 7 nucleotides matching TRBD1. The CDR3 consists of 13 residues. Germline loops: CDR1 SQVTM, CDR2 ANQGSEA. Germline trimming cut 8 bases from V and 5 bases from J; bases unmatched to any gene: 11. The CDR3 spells CSTYRGLEETQYF. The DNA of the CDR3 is TGCAGCACCTACAGGGGCCTCGAGGAGACCCAGTACTTC.

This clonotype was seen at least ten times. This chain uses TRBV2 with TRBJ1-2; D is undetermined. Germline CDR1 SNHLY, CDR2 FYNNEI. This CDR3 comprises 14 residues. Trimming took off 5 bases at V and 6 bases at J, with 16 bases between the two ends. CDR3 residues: CASSPPHRTDGYTF. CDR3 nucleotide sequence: TGTGCCAGCAGTCCTCCCCATCGGACGGATGGCTACACCTTC.

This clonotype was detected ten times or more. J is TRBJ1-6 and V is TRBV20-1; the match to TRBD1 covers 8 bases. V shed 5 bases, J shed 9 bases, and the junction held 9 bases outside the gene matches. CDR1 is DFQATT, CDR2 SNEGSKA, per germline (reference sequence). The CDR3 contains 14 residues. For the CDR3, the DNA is TGCAGTGCTTCCCACCAGGGGGCGTCTTCACCCCTCCACTTT. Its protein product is CSASHQGASSPLHF.

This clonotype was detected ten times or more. The CDR3 here is CASTWDSSETQYF. The DNA of the CDR3 is TGTGCCAGCACCTGGGACTCGTCGGAGACCCAGTACTTC. The V call is TRBV2, the J call TRBJ2-5, with D perhaps TRBD2 (6 bases). V lost 7 bases, J lost 5 bases, and 14 bases lay in between. Germline loops: CDR1 SNHLY, CDR2 FYNNEI. This CDR3 spans 13 amino acids.

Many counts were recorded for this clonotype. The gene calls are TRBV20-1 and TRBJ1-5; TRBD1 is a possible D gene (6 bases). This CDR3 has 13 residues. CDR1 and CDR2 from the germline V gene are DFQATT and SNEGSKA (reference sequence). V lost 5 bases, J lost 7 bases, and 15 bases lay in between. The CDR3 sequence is CSAATGLRQPQHF. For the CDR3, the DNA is TGCAGTGCTGCTACAGGGTTGAGACAGCCCCAGCATTTT.

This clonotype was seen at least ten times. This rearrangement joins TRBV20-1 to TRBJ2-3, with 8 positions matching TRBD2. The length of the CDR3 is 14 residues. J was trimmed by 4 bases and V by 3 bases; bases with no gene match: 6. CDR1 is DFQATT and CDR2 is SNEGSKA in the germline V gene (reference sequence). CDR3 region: CSARPGLGADTQYF. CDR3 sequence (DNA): TGCAGTGCTAGGCCGGGACTAGGCGCAGATACGCAGTATTTT.

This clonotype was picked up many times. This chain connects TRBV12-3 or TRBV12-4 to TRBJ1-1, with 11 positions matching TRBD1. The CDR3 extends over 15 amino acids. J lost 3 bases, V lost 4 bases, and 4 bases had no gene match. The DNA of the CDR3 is TGTGCCAGCAGTTCAGGGACAGGGGGGGACACTGAAGCTTTCTTT. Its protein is CASSSGTGGDTEAFF.

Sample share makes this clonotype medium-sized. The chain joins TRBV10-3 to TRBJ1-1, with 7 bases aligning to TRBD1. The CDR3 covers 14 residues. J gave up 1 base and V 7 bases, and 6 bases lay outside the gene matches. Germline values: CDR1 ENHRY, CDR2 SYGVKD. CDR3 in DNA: TGTGCCATCACCTTAAACAGGGGGAACACTGAAGCTTTCTTT. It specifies CAITLNRGNTEAFF.

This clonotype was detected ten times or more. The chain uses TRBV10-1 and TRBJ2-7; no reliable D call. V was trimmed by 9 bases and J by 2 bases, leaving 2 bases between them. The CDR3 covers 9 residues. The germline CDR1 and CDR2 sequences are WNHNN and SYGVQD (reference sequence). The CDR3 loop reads CARTYEQYF. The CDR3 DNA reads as TGCGCCAGGACCTACGAGCAGTACTTC.

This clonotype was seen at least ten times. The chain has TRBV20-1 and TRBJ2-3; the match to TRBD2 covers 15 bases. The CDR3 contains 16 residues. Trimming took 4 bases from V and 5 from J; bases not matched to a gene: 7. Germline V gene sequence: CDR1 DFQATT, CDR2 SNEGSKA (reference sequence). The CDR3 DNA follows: TGCAGTGCTATGAGGACTAGCGGGGGGGAGGTAGATACGCAGTATTTT. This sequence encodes CSAMRTSGGEVDTQYF.

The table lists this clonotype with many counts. This chain's CDR3 is CASSLSGGPSSYNEQFF. Here the CDR3 DNA reads TGTGCCAGCAGCTTGAGCGGGGGGCCCAGCTCCTACAATGAGCAGTTCTTC. This chain joins TRBV5-5 and TRBJ2-1, with 9 bases fitting TRBD2. The CDR3 sequence is 17 residues long. Germline trimming cut 1 base from V and 0 bases from J; bases unmatched to any gene: 5. Germline V gives CDR1 SGHKS, CDR2 YYEKEE (reference sequence).

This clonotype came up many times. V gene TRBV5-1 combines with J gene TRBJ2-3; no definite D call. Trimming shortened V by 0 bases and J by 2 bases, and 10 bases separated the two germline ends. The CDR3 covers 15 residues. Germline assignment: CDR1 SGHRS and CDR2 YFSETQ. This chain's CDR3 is CASSLDLLITDTQYF. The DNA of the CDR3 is TGCGCCAGCAGCTTGGACTTGTTAATCACAGATACGCAGTATTTT.

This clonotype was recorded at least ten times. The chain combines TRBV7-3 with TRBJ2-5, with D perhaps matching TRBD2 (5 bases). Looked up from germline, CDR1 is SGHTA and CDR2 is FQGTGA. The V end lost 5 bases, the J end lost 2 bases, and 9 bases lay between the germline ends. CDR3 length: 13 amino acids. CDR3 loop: CASSLLAQETQYF. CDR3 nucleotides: TGTGCCAGCAGCCTCCTAGCTCAAGAGACCCAGTACTTC.

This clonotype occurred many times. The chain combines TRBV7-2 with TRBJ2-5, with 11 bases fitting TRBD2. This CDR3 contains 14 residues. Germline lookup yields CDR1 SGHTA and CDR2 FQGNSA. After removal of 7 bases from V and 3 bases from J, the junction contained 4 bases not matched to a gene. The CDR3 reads CASTLGLAEETQYF. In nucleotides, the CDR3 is TGTGCCAGCACGTTGGGACTAGCGGAAGAGACCCAGTACTTC. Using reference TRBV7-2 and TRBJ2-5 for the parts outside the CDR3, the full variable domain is GAGVSQSPSNKVTEKGKDVELRCDPISGHTALYWYRQSLGQGLEFLIYFQGNSAPDKSGLPSDRFSAERTGGSVSTLTIQRTQQEDSAVYLCASTLGLAEETQYFGPGTRLLVL.

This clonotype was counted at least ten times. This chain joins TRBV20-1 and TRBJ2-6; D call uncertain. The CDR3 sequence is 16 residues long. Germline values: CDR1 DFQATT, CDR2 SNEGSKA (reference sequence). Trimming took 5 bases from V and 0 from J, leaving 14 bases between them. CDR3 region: CSAPAQSPSGANVLTF. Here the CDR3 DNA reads TGCAGTGCTCCCGCCCAATCCCCCTCTGGGGCCAACGTCCTGACTTTC.

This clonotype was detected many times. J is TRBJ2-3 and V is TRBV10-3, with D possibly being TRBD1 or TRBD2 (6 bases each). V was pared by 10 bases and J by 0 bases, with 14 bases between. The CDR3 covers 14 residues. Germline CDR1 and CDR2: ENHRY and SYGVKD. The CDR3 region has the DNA TGTGCCACAAGGGGGGACCCTAGCACAGATACGCAGTATTTT. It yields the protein CATRGDPSTDTQYF.

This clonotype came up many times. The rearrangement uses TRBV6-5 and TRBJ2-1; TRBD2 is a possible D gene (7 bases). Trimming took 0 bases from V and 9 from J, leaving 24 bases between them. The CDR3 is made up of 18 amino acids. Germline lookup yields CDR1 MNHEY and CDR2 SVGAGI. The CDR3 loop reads CASSYSSGPWGGLSEQFF. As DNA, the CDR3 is TGTGCCAGCAGTTACTCATCGGGGCCTTGGGGGGGGCTATCTGAGCAGTTCTTC.

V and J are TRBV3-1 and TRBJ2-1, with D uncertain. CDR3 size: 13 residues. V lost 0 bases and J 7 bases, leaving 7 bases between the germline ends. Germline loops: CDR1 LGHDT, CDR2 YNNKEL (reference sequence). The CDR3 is CASSQDRRNEQFF. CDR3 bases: TGTGCCAGCAGCCAAGATAGAAGGAATGAGCAGTTCTTC.

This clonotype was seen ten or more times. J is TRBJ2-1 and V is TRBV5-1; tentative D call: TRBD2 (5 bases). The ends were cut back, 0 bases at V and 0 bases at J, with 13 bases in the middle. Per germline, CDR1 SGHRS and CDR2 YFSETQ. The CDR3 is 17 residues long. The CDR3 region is CASSLGGNSLSYNEQFF. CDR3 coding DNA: TGCGCCAGCAGCTTGGGAGGGAACTCACTCTCCTACAATGAGCAGTTCTTC.

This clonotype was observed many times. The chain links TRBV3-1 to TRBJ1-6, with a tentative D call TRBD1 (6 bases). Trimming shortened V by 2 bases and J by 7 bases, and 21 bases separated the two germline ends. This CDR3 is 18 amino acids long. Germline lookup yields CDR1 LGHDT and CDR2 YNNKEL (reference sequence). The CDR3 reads CASSQWETGTLGNSPLHF. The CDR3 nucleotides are TGTGCCAGCAGCCAATGGGAGACCGGGACATTGGGGAATTCACCCCTCCACTTT. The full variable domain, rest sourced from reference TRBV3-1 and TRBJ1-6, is DTAVSQTPKYLVTQMGNDKSIKCEQNLGHDTMYWYKQDSKKFLKIMFSYNNKELIINETVPNRFSPKSPDKAHLNLHINSLELGDSAVYFCASSQWETGTLGNSPLHFGNGTRLTVT.